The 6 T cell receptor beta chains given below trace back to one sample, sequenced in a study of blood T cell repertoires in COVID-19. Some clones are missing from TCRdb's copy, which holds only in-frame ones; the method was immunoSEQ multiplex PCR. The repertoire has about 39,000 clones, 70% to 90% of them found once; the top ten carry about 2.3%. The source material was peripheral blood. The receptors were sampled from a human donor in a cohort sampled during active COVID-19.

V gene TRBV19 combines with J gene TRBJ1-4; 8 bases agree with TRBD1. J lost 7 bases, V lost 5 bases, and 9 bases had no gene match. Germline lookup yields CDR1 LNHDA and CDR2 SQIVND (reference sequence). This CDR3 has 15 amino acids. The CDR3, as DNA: TGTGCCAGTAGTCCCCAGACAGGGGTTTCTGAAAAACTGTTTTTT. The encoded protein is CASSPQTGVSEKLFF.

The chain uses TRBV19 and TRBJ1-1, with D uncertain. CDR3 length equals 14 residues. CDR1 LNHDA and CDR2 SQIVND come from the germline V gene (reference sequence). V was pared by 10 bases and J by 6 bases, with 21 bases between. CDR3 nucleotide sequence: TGTGCCACCCAGCGGTCGGGGTTAAGTCCTGAAGCTTTCTTT. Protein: CATQRSGLSPEAFF. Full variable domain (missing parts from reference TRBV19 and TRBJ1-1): DGGITQSPKYLFRKEGQNVTLSCEQNLNHDAMYWYRQDPGQGLRLIYYSQIVNDFQKGDIAEGYSVSREKKESFPLTVTSAQKNPTAFYLCATQRSGLSPEAFFGQGTRLTVV.

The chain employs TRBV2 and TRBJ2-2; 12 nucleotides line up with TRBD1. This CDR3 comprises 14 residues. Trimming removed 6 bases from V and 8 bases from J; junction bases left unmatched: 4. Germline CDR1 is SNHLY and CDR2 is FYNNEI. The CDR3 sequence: CASRGQGANGELFF. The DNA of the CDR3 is TGTGCCAGCAGGGGACAGGGGGCTAATGGGGAGCTGTTTTTT.

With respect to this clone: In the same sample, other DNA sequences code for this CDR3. The CDR3 DNA reads TGTGCCAGCAGCTTGCGGGGGGCCGGAGAGACCCAGTACTTC. Its translation: CASSLRGAGETQYF. The J gene is TRBJ2-5, the V gene TRBV7-8; 8 bases fit TRBD2. The V and J ends lost 3 bases and 4 bases, in that order; junction bases with no gene match: 4. The CDR3 is made up of 14 amino acids. Germline V gene sequence: CDR1 SGHVS, CDR2 FQNEAQ. Complete variable domain (other parts from reference TRBV7-8 and TRBJ2-5): GAGVSQSPRYKVAKRGQDVALRCDPISGHVSLFWYQQALGQGPEFLTYFQNEAQLDKSGLPSDRFFAERPEGSVSTLKIQRTQQEDSAVYLCASSLRGAGETQYFGPGTRLLVL.

The DNA for the CDR3 is TGTGCCAGCAAGTCCGGGACAGCTTCGAGCTCTGGAAACACCATATATTTT. It translates to CASKSGTASSSGNTIYF. The chain combines TRBV25-1 with TRBJ1-3; 7 bases are a match to TRBD1. This CDR3 is 17 amino acids long. Germline trimming cut 7 bases from V and 0 bases from J; bases unmatched to any gene: 12. Germline assignment: CDR1 MGHDK and CDR2 SYGVNS.

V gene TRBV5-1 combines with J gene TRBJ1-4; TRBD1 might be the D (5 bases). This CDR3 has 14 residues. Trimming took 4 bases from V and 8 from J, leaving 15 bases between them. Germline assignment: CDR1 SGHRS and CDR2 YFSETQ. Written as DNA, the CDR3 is TGCGCCAGCAGCCTCAGGGAGGAGGGGGAAAAACTGTTTTTT. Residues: CASSLREEGEKLFF.